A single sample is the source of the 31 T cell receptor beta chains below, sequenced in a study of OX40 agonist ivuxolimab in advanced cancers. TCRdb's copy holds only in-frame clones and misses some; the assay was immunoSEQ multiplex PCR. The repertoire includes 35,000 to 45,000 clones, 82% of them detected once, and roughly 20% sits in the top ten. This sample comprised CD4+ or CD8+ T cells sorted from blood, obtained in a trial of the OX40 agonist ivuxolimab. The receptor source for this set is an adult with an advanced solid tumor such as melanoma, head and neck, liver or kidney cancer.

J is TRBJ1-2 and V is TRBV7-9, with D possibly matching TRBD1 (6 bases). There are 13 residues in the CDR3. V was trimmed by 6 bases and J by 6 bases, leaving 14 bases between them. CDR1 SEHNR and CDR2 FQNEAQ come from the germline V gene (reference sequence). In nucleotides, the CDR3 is TGTGCCAGCAGTTCCCGGGACACGGATGGCTACACCTTC. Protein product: CASSSRDTDGYTF.

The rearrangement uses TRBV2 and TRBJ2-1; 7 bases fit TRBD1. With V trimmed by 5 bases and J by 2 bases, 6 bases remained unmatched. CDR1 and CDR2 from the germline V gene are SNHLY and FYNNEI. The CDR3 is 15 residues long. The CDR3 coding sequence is TGTGCCAGCAGTCCACCAGGGGGTCCCTACAATGAGCAGTTCTTC. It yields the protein CASSPPGGPYNEQFF.

CDR3 region: CASSGIGTRVSTDTQYF. For the CDR3, the DNA is TGCGCCAGCAGCGGGATAGGGACAAGGGTTAGCACAGATACGCAGTATTTT. This sequence joins TRBV5-1 and TRBJ2-3, with D possibly TRBD1 on 6 matching bases. Germline V lookup: CDR1 SGHRS, CDR2 YFSETQ. Trimming pared 4 bases from V and 0 bases from J, leaving 18 bases between. This CDR3 spans 17 amino acids.

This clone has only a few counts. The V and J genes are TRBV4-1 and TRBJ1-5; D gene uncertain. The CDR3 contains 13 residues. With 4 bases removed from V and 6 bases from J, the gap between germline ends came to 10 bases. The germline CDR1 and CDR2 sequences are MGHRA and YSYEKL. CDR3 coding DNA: TGCGCCAGCAGCCGAGAGGGTTCTCAGCCCCAGCATTTT. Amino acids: CASSREGSQPQHF.

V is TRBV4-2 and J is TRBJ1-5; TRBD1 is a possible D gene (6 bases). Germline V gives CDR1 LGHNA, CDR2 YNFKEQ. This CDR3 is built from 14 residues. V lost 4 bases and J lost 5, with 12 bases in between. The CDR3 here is CASSPGDTYQPQHF. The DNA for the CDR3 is TGTGCCAGCAGCCCGGGGGACACTTATCAGCCCCAGCATTTT.

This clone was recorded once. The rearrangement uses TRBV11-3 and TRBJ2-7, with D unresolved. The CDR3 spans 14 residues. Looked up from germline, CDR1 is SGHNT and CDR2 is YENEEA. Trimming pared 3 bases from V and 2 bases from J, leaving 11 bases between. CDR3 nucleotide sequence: TGTGCCAGCAGCTTCGCGGCGCGAGCCTACGAGCAGTACTTC. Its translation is CASSFAARAYEQYF.

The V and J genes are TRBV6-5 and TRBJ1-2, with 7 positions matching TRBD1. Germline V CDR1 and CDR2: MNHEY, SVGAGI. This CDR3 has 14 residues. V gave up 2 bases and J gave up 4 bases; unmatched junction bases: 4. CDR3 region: CASSYNRGGYGYTF. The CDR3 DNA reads TGTGCCAGCAGTTACAACAGGGGAGGCTATGGCTACACCTTC.

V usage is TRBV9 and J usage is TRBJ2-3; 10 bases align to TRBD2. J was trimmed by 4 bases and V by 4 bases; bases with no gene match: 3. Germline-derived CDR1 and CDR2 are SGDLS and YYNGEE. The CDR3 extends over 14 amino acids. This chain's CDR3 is CASSTSGVADTQYF. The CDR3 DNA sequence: TGTGCCAGCAGCACTAGCGGGGTAGCAGATACGCAGTATTTT.

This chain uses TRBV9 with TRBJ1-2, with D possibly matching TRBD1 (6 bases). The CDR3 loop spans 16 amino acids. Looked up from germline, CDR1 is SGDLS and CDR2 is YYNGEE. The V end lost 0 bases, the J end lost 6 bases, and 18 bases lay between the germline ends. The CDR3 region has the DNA TGTGCCAGCAGCGTAGGGTTGTCTGGGGGCGCGGATGGCTACACCTTC. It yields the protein CASSVGLSGGADGYTF.

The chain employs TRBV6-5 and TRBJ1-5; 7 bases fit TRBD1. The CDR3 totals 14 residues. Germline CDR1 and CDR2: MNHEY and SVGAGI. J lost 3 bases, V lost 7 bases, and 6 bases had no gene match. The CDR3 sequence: CASNSRGYNQPQHF. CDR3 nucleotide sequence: TGTGCCAGCAACTCCAGGGGGTACAATCAGCCCCAGCATTTT.

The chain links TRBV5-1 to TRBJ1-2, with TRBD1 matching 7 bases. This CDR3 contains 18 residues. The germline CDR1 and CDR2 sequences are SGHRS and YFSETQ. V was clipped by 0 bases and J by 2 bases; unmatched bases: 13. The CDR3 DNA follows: TGCGCCAGCAGCTTGGGGGACAGCCTGGCAACCAAGAACTATGGCTACACCTTC. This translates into CASSLGDSLATKNYGYTF.

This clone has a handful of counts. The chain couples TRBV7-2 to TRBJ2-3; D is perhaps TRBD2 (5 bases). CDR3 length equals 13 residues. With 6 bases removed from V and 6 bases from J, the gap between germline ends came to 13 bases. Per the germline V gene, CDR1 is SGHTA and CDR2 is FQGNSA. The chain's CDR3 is CASRDYTGDTQYF. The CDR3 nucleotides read TGTGCCAGCAGAGACTATACTGGCGATACGCAGTATTTT.

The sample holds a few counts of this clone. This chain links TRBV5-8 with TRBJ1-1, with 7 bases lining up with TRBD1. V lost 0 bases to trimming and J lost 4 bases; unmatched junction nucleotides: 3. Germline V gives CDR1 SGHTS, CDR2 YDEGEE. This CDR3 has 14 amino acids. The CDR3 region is CASSLADRATEAFF. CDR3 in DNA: TGTGCCAGCAGCTTGGCCGACAGGGCCACTGAAGCTTTCTTT.

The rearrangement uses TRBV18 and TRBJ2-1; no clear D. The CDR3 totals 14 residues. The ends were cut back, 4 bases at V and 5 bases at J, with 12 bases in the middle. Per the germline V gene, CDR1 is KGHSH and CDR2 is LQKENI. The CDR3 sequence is CASSQMDRDNEQFF. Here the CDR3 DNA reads TGTGCCAGCTCACAAATGGACCGGGACAATGAGCAGTTCTTC.

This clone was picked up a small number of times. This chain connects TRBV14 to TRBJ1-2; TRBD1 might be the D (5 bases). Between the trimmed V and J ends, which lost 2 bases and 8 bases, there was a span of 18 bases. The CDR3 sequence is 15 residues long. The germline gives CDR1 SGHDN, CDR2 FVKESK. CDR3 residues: CASSQTRENIGGYTF. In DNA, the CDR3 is TGTGCCAGCAGCCAAACCAGGGAAAATATAGGAGGCTACACCTTC.

CDR3 DNA sequence: TGCGCCAGCAGCCCTTTAGCAACACAACCGGGACAGGGTACTGTATGGGAGCTGTTTTTT. Translated, it gives CASSPLATQPGQGTVWELFF. This chain connects TRBV5-1 to TRBJ2-2, with 9 positions matching TRBD1. With V trimmed by 4 bases and J by 9 bases, 25 bases remained unmatched. This CDR3 has 20 residues. Germline V lookup: CDR1 SGHRS, CDR2 YFSETQ.

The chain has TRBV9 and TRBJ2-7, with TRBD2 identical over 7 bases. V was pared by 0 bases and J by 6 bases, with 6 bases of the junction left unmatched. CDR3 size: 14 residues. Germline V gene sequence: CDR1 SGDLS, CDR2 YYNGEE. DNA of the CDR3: TGTGCCAGCAGCGTAGGCGGGACTACCCGCGAGCAGTACTTC. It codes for CASSVGGTTREQYF. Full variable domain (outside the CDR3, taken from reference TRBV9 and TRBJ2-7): DSGVTQTPKHLITATGQRVTLRCSPRSGDLSVYWYQQSLDQGLQFLIQYYNGEERAKGNILERFSAQQFPDLHSELNLSSLELGDSALYFCASSVGGTTREQYFGPGTRLTVT.

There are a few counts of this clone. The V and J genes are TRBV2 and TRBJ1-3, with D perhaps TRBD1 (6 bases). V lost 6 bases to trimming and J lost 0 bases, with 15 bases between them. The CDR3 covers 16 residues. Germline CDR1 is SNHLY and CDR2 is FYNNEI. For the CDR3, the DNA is TGTGCCAGCAGCGAATCCGGGACACTCTCTGGAAACACCATATATTTT. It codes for CASSESGTLSGNTIYF.

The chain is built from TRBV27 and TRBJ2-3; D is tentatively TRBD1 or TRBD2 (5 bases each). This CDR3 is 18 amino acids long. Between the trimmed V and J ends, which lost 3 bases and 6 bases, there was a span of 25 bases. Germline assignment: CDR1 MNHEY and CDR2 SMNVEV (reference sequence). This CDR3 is CASSLGTISGGRADTQYF. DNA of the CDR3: TGTGCCAGCAGTTTGGGGACCATCAGTGGTGGGAGAGCGGATACGCAGTATTTT.

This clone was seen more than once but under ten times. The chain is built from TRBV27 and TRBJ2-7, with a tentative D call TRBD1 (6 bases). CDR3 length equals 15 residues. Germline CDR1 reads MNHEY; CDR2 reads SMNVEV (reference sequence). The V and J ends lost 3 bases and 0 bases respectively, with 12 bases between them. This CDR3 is CASSFPQGLSYEQYF. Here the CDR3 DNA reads TGTGCCAGCAGTTTCCCCCAGGGGCTCTCCTACGAGCAGTACTTC.

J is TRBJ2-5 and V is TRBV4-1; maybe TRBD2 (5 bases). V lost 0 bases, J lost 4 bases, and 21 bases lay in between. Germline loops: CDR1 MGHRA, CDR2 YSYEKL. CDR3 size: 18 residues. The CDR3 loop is CASSQDQTAAGLGETQYF. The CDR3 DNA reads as TGCGCCAGCAGCCAAGATCAAACAGCGGCGGGTTTGGGAGAGACCCAGTACTTC.

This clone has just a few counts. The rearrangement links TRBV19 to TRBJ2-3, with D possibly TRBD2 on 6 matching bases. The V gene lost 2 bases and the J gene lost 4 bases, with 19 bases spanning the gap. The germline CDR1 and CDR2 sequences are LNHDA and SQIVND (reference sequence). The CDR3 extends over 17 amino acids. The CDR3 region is CASSIPPGLIEADTQYF. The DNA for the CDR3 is TGTGCCAGTAGTATACCCCCGGGACTCATAGAAGCAGATACGCAGTATTTT.

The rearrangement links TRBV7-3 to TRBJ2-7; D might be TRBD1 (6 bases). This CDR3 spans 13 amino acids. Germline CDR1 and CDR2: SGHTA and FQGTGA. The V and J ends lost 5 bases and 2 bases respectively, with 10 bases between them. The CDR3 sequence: CASSRGQTYEQYF. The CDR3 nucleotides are TGTGCCAGCAGCCGCGGACAGACCTACGAGCAGTACTTC.

The CDR3 DNA reads as TGTGCCAGCAGCTTAGGCCCGGGATCCTCTGGAAACACCATATATTTT. Its protein product is CASSLGPGSSGNTIYF. The chain has TRBV7-2 and TRBJ1-3; D is unresolved. CDR3 length: 16 residues. Germline-derived CDR1 and CDR2 are SGHTA and FQGNSA. The germline V and J ends were trimmed by 1 base and 0 bases, with 10 bases remaining between them.

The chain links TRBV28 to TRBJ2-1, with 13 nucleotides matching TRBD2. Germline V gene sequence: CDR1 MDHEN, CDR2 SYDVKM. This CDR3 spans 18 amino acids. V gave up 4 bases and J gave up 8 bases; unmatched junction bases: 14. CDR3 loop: CASSSPGLAGAVVYEQFF. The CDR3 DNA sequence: TGTGCCAGCAGTTCCCCAGGACTAGCGGGAGCAGTCGTGTATGAGCAGTTCTTC.

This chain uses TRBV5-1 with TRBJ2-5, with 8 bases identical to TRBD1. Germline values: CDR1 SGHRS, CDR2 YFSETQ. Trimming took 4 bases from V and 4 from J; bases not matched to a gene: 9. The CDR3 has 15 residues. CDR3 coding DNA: TGCGCCAGCAGCCCCGGACAGGGACCTCGAGAGACCCAGTACTTC. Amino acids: CASSPGQGPRETQYF.

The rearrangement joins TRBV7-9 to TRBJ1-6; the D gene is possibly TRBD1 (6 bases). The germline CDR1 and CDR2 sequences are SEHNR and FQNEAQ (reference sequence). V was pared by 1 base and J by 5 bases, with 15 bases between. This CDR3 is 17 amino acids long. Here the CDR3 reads CASSLGQGGADNSPLHF. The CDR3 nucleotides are TGTGCCAGCAGCTTAGGCCAAGGGGGGGCGGATAATTCACCCCTCCACTTT.

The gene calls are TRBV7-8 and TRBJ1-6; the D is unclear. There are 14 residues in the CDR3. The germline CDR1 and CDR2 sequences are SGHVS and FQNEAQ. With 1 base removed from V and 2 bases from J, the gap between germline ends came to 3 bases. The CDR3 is CASSLGTYNSPLHF. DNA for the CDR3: TGTGCCAGCAGCTTAGGAACCTATAATTCACCCCTCCACTTT.

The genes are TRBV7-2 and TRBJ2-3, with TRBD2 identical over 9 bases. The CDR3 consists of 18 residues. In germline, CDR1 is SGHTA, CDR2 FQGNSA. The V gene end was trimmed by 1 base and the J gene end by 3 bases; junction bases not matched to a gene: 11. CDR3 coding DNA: TGTGCCAGCAGCTTAGTCTTCGCGGGAGGGTCGGTTACAGATACGCAGTATTTT. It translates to CASSLVFAGGSVTDTQYF.

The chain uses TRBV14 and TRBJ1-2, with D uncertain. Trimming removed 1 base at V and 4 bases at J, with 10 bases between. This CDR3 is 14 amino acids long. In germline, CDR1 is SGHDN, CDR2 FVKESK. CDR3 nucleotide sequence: TGTGCCAGCAGCCAAGTAGGCAGTACCTATGGCTACACCTTC. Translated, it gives CASSQVGSTYGYTF.

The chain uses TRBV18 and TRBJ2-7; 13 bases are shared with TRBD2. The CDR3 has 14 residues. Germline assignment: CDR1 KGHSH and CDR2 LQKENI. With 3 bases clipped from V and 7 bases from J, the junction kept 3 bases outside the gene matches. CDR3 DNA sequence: TGTGCCAGCTCACCGGGACTAGCGGGAAGGGAGCAGTACTTC. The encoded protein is CASSPGLAGREQYF.